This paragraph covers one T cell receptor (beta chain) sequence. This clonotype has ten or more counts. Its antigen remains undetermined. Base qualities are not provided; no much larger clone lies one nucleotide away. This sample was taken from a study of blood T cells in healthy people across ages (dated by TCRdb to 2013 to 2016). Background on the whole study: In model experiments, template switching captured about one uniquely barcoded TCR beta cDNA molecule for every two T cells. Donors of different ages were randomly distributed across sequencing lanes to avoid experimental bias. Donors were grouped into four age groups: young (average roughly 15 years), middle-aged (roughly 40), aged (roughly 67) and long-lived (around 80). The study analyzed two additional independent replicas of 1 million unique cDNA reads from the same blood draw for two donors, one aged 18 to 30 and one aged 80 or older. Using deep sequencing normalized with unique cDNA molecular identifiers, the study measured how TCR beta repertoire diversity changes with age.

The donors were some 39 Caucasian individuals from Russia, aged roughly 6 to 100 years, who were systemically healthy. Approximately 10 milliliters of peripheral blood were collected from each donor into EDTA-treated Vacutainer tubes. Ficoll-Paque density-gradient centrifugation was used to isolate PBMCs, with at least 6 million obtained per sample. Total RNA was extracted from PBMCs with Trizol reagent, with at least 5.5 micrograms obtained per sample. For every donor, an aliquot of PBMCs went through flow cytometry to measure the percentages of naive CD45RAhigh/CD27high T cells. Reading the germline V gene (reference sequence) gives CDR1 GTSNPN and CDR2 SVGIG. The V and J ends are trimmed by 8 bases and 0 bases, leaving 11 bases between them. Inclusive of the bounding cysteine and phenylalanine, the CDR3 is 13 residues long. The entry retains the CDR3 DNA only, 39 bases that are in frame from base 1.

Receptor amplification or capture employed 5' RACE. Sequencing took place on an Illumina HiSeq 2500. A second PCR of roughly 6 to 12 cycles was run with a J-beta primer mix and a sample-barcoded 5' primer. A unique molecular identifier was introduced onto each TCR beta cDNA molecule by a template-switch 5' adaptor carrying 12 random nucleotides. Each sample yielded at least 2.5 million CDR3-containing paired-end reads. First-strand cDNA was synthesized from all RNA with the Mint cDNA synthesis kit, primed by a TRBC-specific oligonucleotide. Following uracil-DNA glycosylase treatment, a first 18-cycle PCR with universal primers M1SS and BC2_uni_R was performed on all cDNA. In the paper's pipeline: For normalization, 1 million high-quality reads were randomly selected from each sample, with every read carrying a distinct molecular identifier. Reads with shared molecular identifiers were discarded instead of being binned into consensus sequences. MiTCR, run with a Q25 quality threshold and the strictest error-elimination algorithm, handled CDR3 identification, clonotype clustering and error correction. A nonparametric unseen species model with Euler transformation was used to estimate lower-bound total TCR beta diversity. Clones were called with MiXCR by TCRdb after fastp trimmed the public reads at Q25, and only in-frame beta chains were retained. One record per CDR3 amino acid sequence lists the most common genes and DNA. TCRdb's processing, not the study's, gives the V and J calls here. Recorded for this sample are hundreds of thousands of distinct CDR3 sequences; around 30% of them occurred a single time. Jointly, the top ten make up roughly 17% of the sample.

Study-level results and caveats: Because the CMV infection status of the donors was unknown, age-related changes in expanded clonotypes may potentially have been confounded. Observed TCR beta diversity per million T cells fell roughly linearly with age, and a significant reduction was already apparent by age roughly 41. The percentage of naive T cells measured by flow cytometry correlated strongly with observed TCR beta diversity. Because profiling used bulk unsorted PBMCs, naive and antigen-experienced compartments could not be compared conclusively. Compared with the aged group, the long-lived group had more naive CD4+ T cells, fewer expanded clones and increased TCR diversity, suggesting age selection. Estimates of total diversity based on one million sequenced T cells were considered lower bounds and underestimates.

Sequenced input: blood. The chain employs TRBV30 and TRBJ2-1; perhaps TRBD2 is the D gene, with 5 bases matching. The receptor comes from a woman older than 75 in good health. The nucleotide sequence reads TGTGCCGGTCGGGGTGGCTCCTACAATGAGCAGTTCTTC. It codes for CAGRGGSYNEQFF. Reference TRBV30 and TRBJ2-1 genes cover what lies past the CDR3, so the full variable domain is SQTIHQWPATLVQPVGSPLSLECTVEGTSNPNLYWYRQAAGRGLQLLFYSVGIGQISSEVPQNLSASRPQDRQFILSSKKLLLSDSGFYLCAGRGGSYNEQFFGPGTRLTVL.